This T cell receptor (beta chain) stems from a study of radiation and T cells in renal cell carcinoma. Overall study results and limits: Sampling covered only around 1 g of each tumor. Dominant CDR3 motifs were more common in irradiated tumors than controls. Top tumor clonotypes rose in blood 2 weeks post-radiation, then contracted.

Germline V CDR1 and CDR2: LNHDA, SQIVND (reference sequence). After removal of 4 bases from V and 4 bases from J, the junction contained 7 bases not matched to a gene. The CDR3 consists of 16 residues. Only in-frame clones appear in the TCRdb table, and some are missing; sequencing was by immunoSEQ multiplex PCR. The sample has under 25,000 clones, approximately 60% seen once. Treatment specified: 15 Gy SBRT to primary tumor, nephrectomy 4 weeks later. As to this clone: Its antigen is currently unknown.

The sequence came from a woman between 65 and 79 years old with renal cell carcinoma. This chain connects TRBV19 to TRBJ2-3, with TRBD2 matching 11 bases. Sample: tumor tissue, taken from a patient whose treatment included radiotherapy and nephrectomy. CDR3 sequence (DNA): TGTGCCAGTAGTAGGGTAGCGGGGGGGCTGGCAGATACGCAGTATTTT. Amino acids: CASSRVAGGLADTQYF.